Below, 21 T cell receptor beta chains from the same sample are listed, as sequenced in a study of T cells in Graves' hyperthyroidism and ophthalmopathy. Amplification yielded TCR beta CDR3 regions, with RNA transcripts as the source. HTBI primers were the set used in a first-round RT-PCR of the TCR CDR3. TCRdb recomputed calls from the multiplex PCR reads with MiXCR, one row per CDR3 protein. The profile covers some 770,000 distinct CDR3 sequences, with 15% to 20% appearing a single time and over 7.5% taken by the ten largest. Material for sequencing was blood. These receptors were collected from a young man with Graves' hyperthyroidism.

This clonotype was seen repeatedly, ten times or more. The CDR3 loop is CSASTGDTEAFF. The CDR3 coding sequence is TGCAGTGCTAGCACAGGGGACACTGAAGCTTTCTTT. The rearrangement joins TRBV20-1 to TRBJ1-1, with TRBD1 matching over 7 bases. The CDR3 runs 12 residues. Germline CDR1 DFQATT, CDR2 SNEGSKA (reference sequence). The V segment lost 3 bases and the J segment 3 bases; nucleotides outside the gene matches: 1.

This clonotype was seen only a few times. The CDR3 region has the DNA TGCAGTGCTAGTCAGGGGGCGGGCGTCCTGACTTTC. Its translation is CSASQGAGVLTF. This sequence joins TRBV20-1 and TRBJ2-6; 8 positions match TRBD1. Looked up from germline, CDR1 is DFQATT and CDR2 is SNEGSKA (reference sequence). Germline trimming cut 3 bases from V and 12 bases from J; bases unmatched to any gene: 4. The CDR3 sequence is 12 residues long.

The rearrangement uses TRBV30 and TRBJ2-7, with a weak D call TRBD2 (5 bases). CDR3 length: 13 amino acids. Germline V CDR1 and CDR2: GTSNPN, SVGIG (reference sequence). The V end lost 2 bases, the J end lost 4 bases, and 12 bases lay between the germline ends. The CDR3: CAWSSGTGYEQYF. The CDR3 DNA follows: TGTGCCTGGAGTAGCGGAACTGGATACGAGCAGTACTTC.

This clonotype showed up just a few times. This sequence joins TRBV5-4 and TRBJ2-2; 8 bases are a match to TRBD2. This CDR3 region has 14 residues. Trimming removed 5 bases from V and 6 bases from J; junction bases left unmatched: 6. The germline CDR1 and CDR2 sequences are SGHNT and YYREEE (reference sequence). The CDR3 nucleotides are TGTGCCAGCAGGCAGACTAGCGAACCCGGGGAGCTGTTTTTT. Amino acid sequence: CASRQTSEPGELFF. The full variable domain, in which reference TRBV5-4 and TRBJ2-2 provide the parts outside the CDR3, is ETGVTQSPTHLIKTRGQQVTLRCSSQSGHNTVSWYQQALGQGPQFIFQYYREEENGRGNFPPRFSGLQFPNYSSELNVNALELDDSALYLCASRQTSEPGELFFGEGSRLTVL.

Ten or more counts support this clonotype. The chain couples TRBV18 to TRBJ2-1; D may be TRBD1 (6 bases). V lost 2 bases and J lost 9, with 14 bases in between. CDR1 is KGHSH and CDR2 is LQKENI in the germline V gene. There are 14 residues in the CDR3. CDR3 DNA: TGTGCCAGCTCACCATCGGCAGGGGAGACTGAGCAGTTCTTC. It specifies CASSPSAGETEQFF. Combining the CDR3 with reference TRBV18 and TRBJ2-1 gives the whole variable domain NAGVMQNPRHLVRRRGQEARLRCSPMKGHSHVYWYRQLPEEGLKFMVYLQKENIIDESGMPKERFSAEFPKEGPSILRIQQVVRGDSAAYFCASSPSAGETEQFFGPGTRLTVL.

This clonotype was recorded many times. V gene TRBV24-1 combines with J gene TRBJ1-1; possible D gene TRBD1, 6 bases. The germline gives CDR1 KGHDR, CDR2 SFDVKD. V shed 5 bases and J shed 1 base, with 13 bases lying between them. This CDR3 is 15 amino acids long. CDR3 sequence reads: CATSGAGASNTEAFF. In DNA form, the CDR3 reads TGTGCCACCAGTGGCGCAGGGGCGTCGAACACTGAAGCTTTCTTT.

Ten or more counts support this clonotype. The chain links TRBV7-9 to TRBJ2-7, with 13 bases aligning to TRBD2. V was pared by 6 bases and J by 0 bases, with 8 bases of the junction left unmatched. From germline, CDR1 is SEHNR and CDR2 FQNEAQ (reference sequence). The CDR3 sequence is 17 residues long. CDR3 nucleotide sequence: TGTGCCAGCAGACCCGGGACTAGCGGGGACGACTCCTACGAGCAGTACTTC. Its translation is CASRPGTSGDDSYEQYF. The variable domain in full, with the rest retrieved from reference TRBV7-9 and TRBJ2-7, is DTGVSQNPRHKITKRGQNVTFRCDPISEHNRLYWYRQTLGQGPEFLTYFQNEAQLEKSRLLSDRFSAERPKGSFSTLEIQRTEQGDSAMYLCASRPGTSGDDSYEQYFGPGTRLTVT.

This clonotype was recorded many times. The chain employs TRBV2 and TRBJ2-1; D perhaps matches TRBD1 (6 bases). In germline, CDR1 is SNHLY, CDR2 FYNNEI. The ends were cut back, 6 bases at V and 11 bases at J, with 11 bases in the middle. The length of the CDR3 is 11 residues. The CDR3 reads CASREGVKQFF. CDR3 bases: TGTGCCAGCAGAGAGGGGGTTAAGCAGTTCTTC.

As concerns this clonotype: The junction shows a germline mismatch at one end, possibly a read error. This chain connects TRBV15 to TRBJ2-5, with D perhaps matching TRBD2 (5 bases). This CDR3 comprises 15 residues. CDR1 and CDR2 from the germline V gene are LNHNV and YYDKDF (reference sequence). The CDR3 sequence: CAASRDIAVEGTQYF. CDR3 DNA: TGTGCCGCCAGCAGAGATATCGCGGTCGAGGGGACCCAGTACTTC.

This chain joins TRBV9 and TRBJ2-2, with TRBD2 as a possible D gene (6 bases). This CDR3 spans 16 amino acids. Germline-derived CDR1 and CDR2 are SGDLS and YYNGEE. Trimming shortened V by 0 bases and J by 1 base, and 10 bases separated the two germline ends. CDR3 residues: CASSVVGSGNTGELFF. In DNA, the CDR3 is TGTGCCAGCAGCGTAGTTGGTAGCGGGAACACCGGGGAGCTGTTTTTT.

The chain is built from TRBV2 and TRBJ1-1; D is possibly TRBD1 (6 bases). The CDR3 contains 13 residues. CDR1 and CDR2 from the germline V gene are SNHLY and FYNNEI. The V gene lost 10 bases and the J gene lost 6 bases, with 18 bases spanning the gap. The chain's CDR3 is CAIGKGGRPEAFF. The CDR3 nucleotides are TGTGCCATTGGGAAGGGGGGTAGACCTGAAGCTTTCTTT.

This clonotype was picked up many times. The chain is built from TRBV12-3 or TRBV12-4 and TRBJ2-3; maybe TRBD2 (6 bases). The CDR3 has 16 amino acids. The V gene lost 0 bases and the J gene lost 4 bases, with 14 bases spanning the gap. The CDR3 is CASSLARDFLADTQYF. The CDR3 DNA sequence: TGTGCCAGCAGTTTAGCCAGGGACTTTCTCGCAGATACGCAGTATTTT.

This clonotype was observed many times. The J gene is TRBJ2-1, the V gene TRBV12-3 or TRBV12-4; D uncertain. Trimming removed 2 bases at V and 1 base at J, with 6 bases between. This CDR3 region has 14 residues. This chain's CDR3 is CASSLMGSYNEQFF. CDR3 DNA: TGTGCCAGCAGTTTAATGGGATCCTACAATGAGCAGTTCTTC.

In its sample, this clonotype was seen many times. The genes are TRBV20-1 and TRBJ2-3; no firm D call. Germline loops: CDR1 DFQATT, CDR2 SNEGSKA (reference sequence). This CDR3 region has 11 residues. V lost 3 bases, J lost 10 bases, and 11 bases lay in between. In DNA form, the CDR3 reads TGCAGTGCTAGCCCCAAAAGTGCGCAGTATTTT. It translates to CSASPKSAQYF.

The V and J genes are TRBV5-1 and TRBJ1-1; 8 bases are a match to TRBD1. The CDR3 has 14 residues. Germline V gene lookup returns CDR1 SGHRS and CDR2 YFSETQ. With V trimmed by 5 bases and J by 4 bases, 7 bases remained unmatched. Here the CDR3 reads CASSARGTGTEAFF. The CDR3, as DNA: TGCGCCAGCAGTGCGCGAGGGACAGGCACTGAAGCTTTCTTT.

This clonotype was counted ten times or more. The chain has TRBV18 and TRBJ1-2, with 8 positions matching TRBD1. The CDR3 contains 15 residues. J was trimmed by 4 bases and V by 0 bases; bases with no gene match: 4. CDR1 and CDR2 from the germline V gene are KGHSH and LQKENI. For the CDR3, the DNA is TGTGCCAGCTCACCACCGGACAGGGTGATCTATGGCTACACCTTC. It is translated as CASSPPDRVIYGYTF.

This clonotype has ten or more counts. CDR3 loop: CASSFGQGSDTQYF. The CDR3 region has the DNA TGTGCCAGCAGCTTCGGACAGGGGTCAGATACGCAGTATTTT. The chain employs TRBV7-9 and TRBJ2-3; 9 bases line up with TRBD1. CDR1 SEHNR and CDR2 FQNEAQ come from the germline V gene (reference sequence). V gave up 3 bases and J gave up 4 bases; unmatched junction bases: 2. This CDR3 has 14 residues.

This clonotype was observed many times. V gene TRBV12-3 or TRBV12-4 combines with J gene TRBJ2-7, with a tentative D call TRBD2 (5 bases). The CDR3 runs 14 residues. The germline V and J ends were trimmed by 5 bases and 5 bases, with 16 bases remaining between them. Here the CDR3 DNA reads TGTGCCAGCAGTCTGCCCGTTCTAGCCGACGAGCAGTACTTC. Amino acids: CASSLPVLADEQYF.

This clonotype occurred many times. V usage is TRBV5-1 and J usage is TRBJ1-1; D not resolved. Germline loops: CDR1 SGHRS, CDR2 YFSETQ. The V and J ends lost 0 bases and 1 base respectively, with 10 bases between them. This CDR3 is 15 amino acids long. The CDR3 DNA reads as TGCGCCAGCAGCTTGGAACGAGGCCCGAACACTGAAGCTTTCTTT. Its translation is CASSLERGPNTEAFF.

This clonotype was detected ten times or more. J is TRBJ2-7 and V is TRBV12-3 or TRBV12-4; TRBD1 is a possible D gene (5 bases). The CDR3 covers 14 residues. V lost 4 bases and J lost 2, with 12 bases in between. CDR3 nucleotide sequence: TGTGCCAGCAGTTCTAGACAGCAAACCTACGAGCAGTACTTC. Its protein product is CASSSRQQTYEQYF.

Many counts were recorded for this clonotype. CDR3 residues: CASSQRGSAYEQYF. CDR3 nucleotide sequence: TGTGCCAGCAGCCAAAGAGGGAGTGCCTACGAGCAGTACTTC. The chain carries TRBV3-1 and TRBJ2-7; possibly TRBD2 for D (5 bases). This CDR3 is built from 14 residues. Germline lookup yields CDR1 LGHDT and CDR2 YNNKEL (reference sequence). V was pared by 2 bases and J by 2 bases, with 10 bases between.